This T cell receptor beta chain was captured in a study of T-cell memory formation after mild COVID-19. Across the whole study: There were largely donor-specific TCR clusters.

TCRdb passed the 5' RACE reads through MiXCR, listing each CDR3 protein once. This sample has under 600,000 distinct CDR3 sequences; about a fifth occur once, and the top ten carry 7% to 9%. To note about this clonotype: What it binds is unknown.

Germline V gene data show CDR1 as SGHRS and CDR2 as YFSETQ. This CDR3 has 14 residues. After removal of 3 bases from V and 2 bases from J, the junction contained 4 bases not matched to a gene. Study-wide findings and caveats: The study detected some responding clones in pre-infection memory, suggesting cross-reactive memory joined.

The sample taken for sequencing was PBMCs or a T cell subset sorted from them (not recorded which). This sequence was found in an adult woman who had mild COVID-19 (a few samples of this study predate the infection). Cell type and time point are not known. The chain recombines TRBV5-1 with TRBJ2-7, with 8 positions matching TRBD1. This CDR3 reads CASSWGQDAYEQYF. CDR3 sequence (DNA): TGCGCCAGCAGCTGGGGACAGGATGCCTACGAGCAGTACTTC.